This T cell receptor beta chain was sequenced in a study of blood T cell repertoires in COVID-19 (TCRdb year 2020). About the investigation overall: Collaborator samples came from the United States, Italy and Spain and covered acute and convalescent phases of COVID-19. The material from the prospective study consisted of cDNA or gDNA derived from T cells, B-cell-depleted T cells, or PBMCs. Subjects who had been exposed to COVID-19, were actively infected with it, or had recovered from it provided the deeply sampled blood TCRbeta repertoires that made up the dataset. The repertoires were released in a freely available public database meant as a resource for research on the immune response to SARS-CoV-2. The samples were drawn from the first 160 participants of the ongoing ImmuneRACE study and from over a thousand subjects provided by 6 global collaborators. Sample metadata almost always included a de-identified subject ID, COVID-19 status, age in years and sex. HLA class I and class II types, where available, came from metadata supplied by the sample provider rather than from assay-based typing.

Here V drops 4 bases and J drops 9 bases, and the junction holds 7 bases not matched to any gene. CDR1 and CDR2 are drawn from the germline V gene: SGHDT, YYEEEE. There are 13 amino acids in the CDR3, from cysteine to phenylalanine inclusive. The entry retains the CDR3 DNA only, 39 bases that are in frame from base 1. The immunoSEQ Assay, a bias-controlled multiplex PCR, was used to amplify TCRbeta CDR3 regions from genomic DNA. Regarding the original processing steps: The number of nucleated cells in each sample was estimated by amplification of reference gene primers within the assay. To quantify the absolute abundance of each unique TCRbeta CDR3 rearrangement, sequence reads were collapsed and filtered. For each sample, productive Simpson clonality was calculated by taking the square root of Simpson's diversity index across productive rearrangements. As stored in TCRdb, this immuneACCESS dataset retains in-frame rearrangements with V and J assigned. A fraction of the clones does not appear; measured against another copy, unresolved V genes explain less than half of the discrepancy, and the remainder lacks a known reason. That table is the source of V, J and clone size, and D and trimming were worked out from the DNA. The sample table contains 65,000 to 80,000 clones; only one count was recorded for roughly 78% of them. The top ten clonotypes cover about a fifth of the sample.

Study-level results and caveats: The quantity of clinical and demographic metadata differed by source and by participant and was supplied without curation.

Whole blood was collected in K2EDTA tubes by collaborating institutions according to the institutions' own protocols. For TCRbeta analysis, collaborator samples were shipped as frozen whole blood, as isolated PBMCs, or as DNA extracted from either sample type. A note on this clone: Its antigen is currently not known. No quality values exist for individual bases; no much larger clone is one base distant.

This clonotype originated in a human donor in a cohort sampled during active COVID-19. Sequenced: peripheral blood. The sequence is built from TRBV5-6 and TRBJ2-1, with TRBD1 identical over 7 junction bases. The sequenced DNA: TGTGCCAGCAGCGAAAACAGGGGTGGTGAGCAGTTCTTC. Its protein is CASSENRGGEQFF.